The 18 T cell receptor beta chains listed next were all sequenced from one sample in a study of regulatory T cells in long-lasting Graves disease. The time point is: newly diagnosed GD, antithyroid drugs for less than 3 months. RNA extracted from PBMCs served as the sequencing template. CDR3 regions were amplified by Arm-PCR using iRepertoire HTBI primers to build TCR beta libraries. TCRdb redid the calling of the multiplex PCR reads with MiXCR, one entry per CDR3 protein. This table holds about 470,000 distinct CDR3 sequences, about 16% found once. The same sample was also studied in work on T cells in Graves' hyperthyroidism and ophthalmopathy.

The specimen was peripheral blood mononuclear cells (PBMCs), collected at new diagnosis, from a patient treated with antithyroid drugs. The source of these receptors is a man between 40 and 49 years old with Graves disease.

The J gene is TRBJ2-7, the V gene TRBV7-9, with D maybe TRBD1 (6 bases). The length of the CDR3 is 14 residues. Trimming took 5 bases from V and 3 from J, leaving 14 bases between them. The germline V gene encodes CDR1 SEHNR and CDR2 FQNEAQ (reference sequence). The CDR3: CASSPTGNYYEQYF. CDR3 nucleotides: TGTGCCAGCAGCCCAACAGGGAACTACTACGAGCAGTACTTC.

With regard to this clonotype: A much more abundant neighbour one base away suggests this may be a read error. V is TRBV3-1 and J is TRBJ1-1, with D unresolved. This CDR3 region has 12 residues. Germline assignment: CDR1 LGHDT and CDR2 YNNKEL (reference sequence). This CDR3 is CAGSHGGPEAFF. For the CDR3, the DNA is TGTGCCGGCAGCCATGGAGGCCCTGAAGCTTTCTTT.

This clonotype was recorded at least ten times. This chain uses TRBV28 with TRBJ2-3; D possibly uses TRBD1 or TRBD2 (7 bases each). Germline CDR1 reads MDHEN; CDR2 reads SYDVKM. The CDR3 sequence is 14 residues long. The V gene lost 5 bases and the J gene lost 2 bases, with 11 bases spanning the gap. The DNA of the CDR3 is TGTGCCAGCAGTCAGGGGGGGATCACAGATACGCAGTATTTT. This translates into CASSQGGITDTQYF.

V is TRBV5-1 and J is TRBJ1-6; no clear D. CDR3 length: 13 residues. V gave up 0 bases and J gave up 16 bases, with 14 bases separating them. CDR1 is SGHRS and CDR2 is YFSETQ in the germline V gene. CDR3 in DNA: TGCGCCAGCAGCTTGGGTGCGAGGTCTTCACTCCACTTT. It encodes CASSLGARSSLHF. Complete variable domain (other parts from reference TRBV5-1 and TRBJ1-6): KAGVTQTPRYLIKTRGQQVTLSCSPISGHRSVSWYQQTPGQGLQFLFEYFSETQRNKGNFPGRFSGRQFSNSRSEMNVSTLELGDSALYLCASSLGARSSLHFGNGTRLTVT.

This clonotype came up many times. CDR3 region: CASGLPPGETQYF. CDR3 nucleotides: TGTGCTAGTGGTTTGCCCCCGGGGGAGACCCAGTACTTC. The rearrangement uses TRBV12-5 and TRBJ2-5; TRBD2 might be the D (5 bases). Germline CDR1 LGHNT, CDR2 FRNRAP. The V end lost 2 bases, the J end lost 5 bases, and 9 bases lay between the germline ends. The CDR3 covers 13 residues.

This clonotype was observed a handful of times. The V call is TRBV7-2, the J call TRBJ1-1; D is possibly TRBD1 (6 bases). The CDR3 has 16 residues. V lost 1 base to trimming and J lost 0 bases, with 12 bases between them. From germline, CDR1 is SGHTA and CDR2 FQGNSA. CDR3 DNA: TGTGCCAGCAGCTTAGAGGGGGGCTGGTTGAACACTGAAGCTTTCTTT. It specifies CASSLEGGWLNTEAFF.

This clonotype was detected only a few times. The chain couples TRBV6-5 to TRBJ2-2; a weak D match, TRBD2 (5 bases). CDR3 length: 16 residues. The V gene lost 6 bases and the J gene lost 4 bases, with 18 bases spanning the gap. The V gene's germline CDR1 is MNHEY and CDR2 SVGAGI. The CDR3 DNA sequence: TGTGCCAGCAGGTACACGAGGGTCCATAGCACCGGGGAGCTGTTTTTT. This translates into CASRYTRVHSTGELFF.

This clonotype was observed many times. V usage is TRBV20-1 and J usage is TRBJ2-3, with D possibly called TRBD1 or TRBD2 (5 bases each). Germline V lookup: CDR1 DFQATT, CDR2 SNEGSKA (reference sequence). The V gene lost 6 bases and the J gene lost 2 bases, with 18 bases spanning the gap. The CDR3 sequence is 15 residues long. The CDR3 sequence is CSAWGRILNTDTQYF. In nucleotides, the CDR3 is TGCAGTGCGTGGGGGAGAATACTCAACACAGATACGCAGTATTTT.

Of note for this clonotype: With a far larger clone one base away, a read error is the likely cause. V gene TRBV11-3 combines with J gene TRBJ2-2; D tentatively fits TRBD1 or TRBD2 (5 bases each). The CDR3 has 14 amino acids. CDR1 SGHNT and CDR2 YENEEA come from the germline V gene. DNA of the CDR3: TGTGCCAGCAGCTTTCAAGCGAACACCGGGGCGCTGTTTTTT. Its translation is CASSFQANTGALFF.

This clonotype was picked up a small number of times. The chain uses TRBV10-3 and TRBJ1-1; D gene uncertain. The V end was cut by 4 bases, the J end by 3 bases, with 6 bases between. Germline assignment: CDR1 ENHRY and CDR2 SYGVKD. This CDR3 region has 12 residues. CDR3 residues: CAISGSDTEAFF. The CDR3, as DNA: TGTGCCATCAGTGGATCCGACACTGAAGCTTTCTTT.

This clonotype occurred many times. This chain connects TRBV2 to TRBJ2-2; 7 nucleotides line up with TRBD1. This CDR3 contains 13 residues. CDR1 SNHLY and CDR2 FYNNEI come from the germline V gene. J gave up 1 base and V 10 bases, and 3 bases lay outside the gene matches. DNA for the CDR3: TGTGCCAACCGGGACAGGAACACCGGGGAGCTGTTTTTT. As protein: CANRDRNTGELFF.

The chain joins TRBV6-9 to TRBJ1-5; D gene ambiguous. The CDR3 has 11 residues. V was pared by 4 bases and J by 4 bases, with 2 bases between. Germline CDR1 is MNHGY and CDR2 is SVAAGI. CDR3 residues: CASSFNQPQHF. The CDR3 DNA reads as TGTGCCAGCAGTTTTAATCAGCCCCAGCATTTT.

V is TRBV19 and J is TRBJ2-7; TRBD2 might be the D (6 bases). V was clipped by 9 bases and J by 6 bases, with 24 bases between them. The CDR3 totals 15 residues. Germline V lookup: CDR1 LNHDA, CDR2 SQIVND (reference sequence). For the CDR3, the DNA is TGTGCCAGCCCGCCAATGGGCGCGGGACTGGTCGAGCAGTACTTC. Protein: CASPPMGAGLVEQYF.

Worth noting for this clonotype: This clone may be a read error of a much larger clone one base away. This chain connects TRBV4-2 to TRBJ1-1, with TRBD1 as a possible D gene (5 bases). The CDR3 length is 13 residues. Germline V lookup: CDR1 LGHNA, CDR2 YNFKEQ. The CDR3 nucleotides read TGTGCCAGCAGCCAAGAGACAGACACTGAAGCTCTCTTT. It is translated as CASSQETDTEALF.

This clonotype was recorded many times. The J gene is TRBJ1-2, the V gene TRBV28; 7 bases agree with TRBD1. The junction had 4 bases not matched to a gene; V was cut back by 8 bases and J by 1 base. Germline V gives CDR1 MDHEN, CDR2 SYDVKM. The length of the CDR3 is 13 residues. The CDR3 loop is CASETGINYGYTF. The CDR3 DNA reads TGTGCCAGCGAGACAGGGATTAACTATGGCTACACCTTC.

The V gene is TRBV7-8, the J gene TRBJ2-3, with 7 positions matching TRBD1. The CDR3 length is 17 residues. Germline CDR1 is SGHVS and CDR2 is FQNEAQ. The junction had 13 bases not matched to a gene; V was cut back by 5 bases and J by 2 bases. The CDR3 DNA reads as TGTGCCAGCAGCCCTAAATTCCGGGACAGATTCACAGATACGCAGTATTTT. Protein product: CASSPKFRDRFTDTQYF. The whole variable domain, remainder taken from reference TRBV7-8 and TRBJ2-3, is GAGVSQSPRYKVAKRGQDVALRCDPISGHVSLFWYQQALGQGPEFLTYFQNEAQLDKSGLPSDRFFAERPEGSVSTLKIQRTQQEDSAVYLCASSPKFRDRFTDTQYFGPGTRLTVL.

The gene calls are TRBV6-1 and TRBJ2-1; tentative D call: TRBD2 (5 bases). The germline CDR1 and CDR2 sequences are MNHNS and SASEGT. The CDR3 runs to 15 residues. Trimming shortened V by 5 bases and J by 0 bases, and 11 bases separated the two germline ends. The CDR3: CASSRVGSSYNEQFF. Here the CDR3 DNA reads TGTGCCAGCAGTCGTGTGGGGAGCTCCTACAATGAGCAGTTCTTC.

The CDR3 DNA reads as TGTGCCAGCAGCTTGGGGGCAGGGAACTCCTACGAGCAGTACTTC. It codes for CASSLGAGNSYEQYF. This chain joins TRBV11-2 and TRBJ2-7; a weak D match, TRBD1 (6 bases). Germline V lookup: CDR1 SGHAT, CDR2 FQNNGV. The CDR3 is 15 amino acids. Trimming shortened V by 3 bases and J by 0 bases, and 12 bases separated the two germline ends.